The next 10 T cell receptor beta chains were all read from a single sample in a study of T cells in Graves' hyperthyroidism and ophthalmopathy. Template material for amplifying TCR beta CDR3 regions consisted of RNA transcripts. HTBI primers drove first-round RT-PCR of the TCR CDR3. TCRdb reanalysed the multiplex PCR reads using MiXCR and keeps one entry per CDR3 protein. The sample carries about 360,000 distinct CDR3 sequences, roughly 13% recorded once. The specimen was blood. These receptors all come from a woman between 18 and 29 years old with Graves' hyperthyroidism.

This clonotype was counted many times. V and J are TRBV9 and TRBJ2-1, with TRBD2 as a possible D gene (5 bases). Germline CDR1 is SGDLS and CDR2 is YYNGEE. Trimming removed 0 bases at V and 7 bases at J, with 11 bases between. The CDR3 length is 14 residues. CDR3 nucleotide sequence: TGTGCCAGCAGCGTAGGAGGGCCGCGGAATGAGCAGTTCTTC. Translating it yields CASSVGGPRNEQFF.

Many counts were recorded for this clonotype. The V call is TRBV28, the J call TRBJ1-5; TRBD1 agrees at 9 bases. V lost 3 bases, J lost 7 bases, and 7 bases stayed unmatched. Per the germline V gene, CDR1 is MDHEN and CDR2 is SYDVKM. This CDR3 has 15 residues. CDR3 DNA: TGTGCCAGCAGTTTGAGGGACAGGGTCAACCAGCCCCAGCATTTT. It codes for CASSLRDRVNQPQHF.

This clonotype was found many times. The chain links TRBV5-1 to TRBJ2-1; TRBD1 aligns across 10 bases. Germline CDR1 is SGHRS and CDR2 is YFSETQ. This CDR3 has 17 amino acids. J lost 6 bases, V lost 5 bases, and 14 bases had no gene match. The CDR3 coding sequence is TGCGCCAGCAGTCCGGGACAGGGGCGGCGAGTGGTCAATGAGCAGTTCTTC. Translating it yields CASSPGQGRRVVNEQFF.

This clonotype was counted many times. The chain is built from TRBV10-3 and TRBJ1-6, with 7 positions matching TRBD1. Germline V gene sequence: CDR1 ENHRY, CDR2 SYGVKD. This CDR3 contains 16 residues. V was clipped by 4 bases and J by 9 bases; unmatched bases: 12. The CDR3 DNA reads TGTGCCATCAGTGCCTCAGGGGGGGCCGGGACTTCACCCCTCCACTTT. It encodes CAISASGGAGTSPLHF.

The rearrangement links TRBV18 to TRBJ2-7, with a tentative D call TRBD2 (5 bases). This CDR3 has 15 residues. V was pared by 4 bases and J by 5 bases, with 18 bases between. CDR1 is KGHSH and CDR2 is LQKENI in the germline V gene. As DNA, the CDR3 is TGTGCCAGCTCACTCACCAGAGGAGGTCTCCACGAGCAGTACTTC. Translation gives CASSLTRGGLHEQYF.

This CDR3 is CASSAVRDFTYEQYF. The CDR3 DNA follows: TGTGCCAGCAGTGCAGTCAGGGACTTTACCTACGAGCAGTACTTC. The chain couples TRBV28 to TRBJ2-7; the D gene is possibly TRBD2 (6 bases). Trimming removed 5 bases from V and 2 bases from J, with 16 bases in between. The CDR3 runs to 15 residues. Germline-derived CDR1 and CDR2 are MDHEN and SYDVKM.

This clonotype has ten or more counts. The chain is built from TRBV6-1 and TRBJ2-7, with TRBD2 matching over 12 bases. Germline V CDR1 and CDR2: MNHNS, SASEGT. V lost 6 bases to trimming and J lost 6 bases; unmatched junction nucleotides: 15. The CDR3 loop spans 17 amino acids. For the CDR3, the DNA is TGTGCCAGCAGCCGAGGGCTAGCGGGAGGGAAAGAAGGCGAGCAGTACTTC. It codes for CASSRGLAGGKEGEQYF.

This clonotype came up many times. The chain couples TRBV3-1 to TRBJ2-1; D is perhaps TRBD1 or TRBD2 (5 bases each). CDR1 and CDR2 (germline): LGHDT, YNNKEL (reference sequence). The ends were cut back, 1 base at V and 7 bases at J, with 11 bases in the middle. The CDR3 is 14 amino acids. CDR3 residues: CASSQAGRVNEQFF. For the CDR3, the DNA is TGTGCCAGCAGCCAAGCGGGACGGGTGAATGAGCAGTTCTTC.

A remark on this clonotype: A much larger clone sits a single nucleotide away, making a read error possible. V and J are TRBV27 and TRBJ1-2; 9 nucleotides align to TRBD1. CDR1 and CDR2 from the germline V gene are MNHEY and SMNVEV (reference sequence). The CDR3 has 14 amino acids. The CDR3 DNA is TGTGCCACCAGTAACAGGGGGCCCGTCTATGGCTACACCTTC. It codes for CATSNRGPVYGYTF.

V and J are TRBV10-3 and TRBJ2-7; tentative D call: TRBD1 (6 bases). Between the trimmed V and J ends, which lost 11 bases and 2 bases, there was a span of 13 bases. Germline CDR1 reads ENHRY; CDR2 reads SYGVKD. The CDR3 runs 12 residues. CDR3 protein: CASRDTTYEQYF. The CDR3 DNA reads TGTGCCTCCCGGGACACAACCTACGAGCAGTACTTC.